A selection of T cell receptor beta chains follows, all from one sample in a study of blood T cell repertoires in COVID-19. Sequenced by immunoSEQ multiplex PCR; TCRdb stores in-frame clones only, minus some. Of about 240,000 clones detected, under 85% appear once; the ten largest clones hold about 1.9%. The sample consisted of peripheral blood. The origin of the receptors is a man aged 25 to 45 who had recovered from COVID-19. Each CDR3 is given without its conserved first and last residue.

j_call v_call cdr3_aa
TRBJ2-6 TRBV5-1 ASMEPGANVLT
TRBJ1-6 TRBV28 ASSSTGVYSPLH
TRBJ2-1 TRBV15 ATSRAGPGTDSYNEQF
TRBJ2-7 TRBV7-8 ASSPSPGQGYEQY
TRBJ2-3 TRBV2 ASSERGGTDTQY
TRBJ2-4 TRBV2 ASSEGPRGKNIQY
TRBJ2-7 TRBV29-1 SGTGVGEQY
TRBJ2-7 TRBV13 ASSLGGSGGIADYEQY
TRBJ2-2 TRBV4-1 ASSPYTGELF
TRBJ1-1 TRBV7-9 ASSRAQGSNTEAF
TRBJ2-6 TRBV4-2 ASSQDTGAGANVLT
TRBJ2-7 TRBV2 ASSDGAGGTYEQY
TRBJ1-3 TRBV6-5 ASILGTLVGNTIY
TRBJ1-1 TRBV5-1 ASSFHDRDEAF
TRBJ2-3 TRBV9 ASSEGVSTDTQY
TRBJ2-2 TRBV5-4 ASSLDSTNTGELF
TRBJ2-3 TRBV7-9 ASSSVNTDTQY
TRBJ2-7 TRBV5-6 ASSLRGPSYEQY
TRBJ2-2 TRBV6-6 ASRGAGQARGELF
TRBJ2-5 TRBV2 ASSAGEETQY
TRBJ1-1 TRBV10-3 AITTADSMNTEAF
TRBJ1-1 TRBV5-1 ASSDPGGGTEAF
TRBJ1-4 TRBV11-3 ASRAPGQTNEKLF
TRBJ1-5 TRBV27 ASSPGALRHQPQH
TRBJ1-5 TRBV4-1 ASSHTSSNQPQH
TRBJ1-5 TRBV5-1 ASSLEPMSNQPQH
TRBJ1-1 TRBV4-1 ASSHRQTPNTEAF
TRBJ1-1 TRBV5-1 ASSKDRGTEAF
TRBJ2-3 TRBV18 ASSPVDSRGTDTQY
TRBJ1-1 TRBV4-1 ASSPWGGRGNTEAF
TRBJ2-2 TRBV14 ASSQVLGGASRELF
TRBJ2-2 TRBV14 ASSQAGVAGELF
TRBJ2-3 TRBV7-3 ASSGGLNTDTQY
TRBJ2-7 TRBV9 ARDAEETHEQY
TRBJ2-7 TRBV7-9 ASSWDRSGSSYEQY
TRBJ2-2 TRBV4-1 ASSQMGDTHTGELF
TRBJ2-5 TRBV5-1 ASSLNWGRETQY
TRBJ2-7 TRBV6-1 ASSEIRFYGEQY
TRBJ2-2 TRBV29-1 SAWDFTGELF
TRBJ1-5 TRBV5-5 ASSLRYQGQQPQH
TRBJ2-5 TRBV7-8 ASSLPQNRGPTQY
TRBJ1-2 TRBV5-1 ASSLDSALNYGYT
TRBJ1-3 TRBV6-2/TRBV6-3 ASSSPDRRRAIY
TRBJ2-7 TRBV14 ASSQDRARNRLNYEQY
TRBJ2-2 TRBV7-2 ASSPPARITGELF
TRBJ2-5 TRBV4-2 ASSQGGQRGVETQY
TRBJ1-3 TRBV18 ASSPDGSSGNTIY
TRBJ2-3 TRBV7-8 ASSLGQAGGLTDTQY
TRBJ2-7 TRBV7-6 ASSSTAFAHEQY
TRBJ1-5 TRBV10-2 ASSEVGPGATQPQH